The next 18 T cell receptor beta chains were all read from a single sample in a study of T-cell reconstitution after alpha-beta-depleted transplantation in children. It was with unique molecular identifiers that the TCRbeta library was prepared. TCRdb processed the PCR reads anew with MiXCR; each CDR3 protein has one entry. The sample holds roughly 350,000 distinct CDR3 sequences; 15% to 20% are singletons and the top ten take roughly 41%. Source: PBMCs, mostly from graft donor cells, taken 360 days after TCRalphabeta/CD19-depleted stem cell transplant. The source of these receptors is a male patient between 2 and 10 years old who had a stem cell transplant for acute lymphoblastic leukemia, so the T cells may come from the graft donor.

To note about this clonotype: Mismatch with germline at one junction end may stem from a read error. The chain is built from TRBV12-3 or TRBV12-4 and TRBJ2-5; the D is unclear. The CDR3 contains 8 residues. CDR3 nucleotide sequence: TGTGCCAGCAGTTCCCCGAACTTC. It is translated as CASSSPNF.

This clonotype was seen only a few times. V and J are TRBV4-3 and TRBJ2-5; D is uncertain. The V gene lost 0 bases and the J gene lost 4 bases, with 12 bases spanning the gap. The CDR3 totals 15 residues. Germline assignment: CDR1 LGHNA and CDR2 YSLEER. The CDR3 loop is CASSQDRLGGETQYF. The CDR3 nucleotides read TGCGCCAGCAGCCAAGATCGGTTAGGTGGAGAGACCCAGTACTTC.

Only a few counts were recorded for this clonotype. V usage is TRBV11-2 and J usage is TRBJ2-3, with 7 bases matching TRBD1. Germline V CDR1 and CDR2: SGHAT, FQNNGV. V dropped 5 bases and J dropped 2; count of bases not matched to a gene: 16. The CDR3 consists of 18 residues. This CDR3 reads CASSNYLGGWVDTDTQYF. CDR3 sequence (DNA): TGTGCCAGCAGCAACTACCTAGGGGGCTGGGTAGACACAGATACGCAGTATTTT.

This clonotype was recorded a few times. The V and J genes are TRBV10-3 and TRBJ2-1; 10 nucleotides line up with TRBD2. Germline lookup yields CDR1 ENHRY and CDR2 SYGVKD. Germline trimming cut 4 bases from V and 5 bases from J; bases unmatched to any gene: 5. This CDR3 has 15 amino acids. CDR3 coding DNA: TGTGCCATCAGTGCGGGACTAGCGTGGAACAATGAGCAGTTCTTC. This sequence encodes CAISAGLAWNNEQFF.

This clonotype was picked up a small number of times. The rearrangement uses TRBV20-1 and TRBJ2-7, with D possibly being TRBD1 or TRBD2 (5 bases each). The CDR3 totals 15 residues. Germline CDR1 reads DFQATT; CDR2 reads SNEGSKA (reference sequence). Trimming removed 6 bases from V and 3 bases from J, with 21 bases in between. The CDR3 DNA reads TGCAGTGCCCGAGGGGATCGGACGGCGCGCTACGAGCAGTACTTC. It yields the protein CSARGDRTARYEQYF.

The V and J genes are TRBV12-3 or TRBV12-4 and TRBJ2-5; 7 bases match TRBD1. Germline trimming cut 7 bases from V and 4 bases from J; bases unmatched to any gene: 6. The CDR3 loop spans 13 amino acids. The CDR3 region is CASILQGSETQYF. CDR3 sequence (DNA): TGTGCCAGCATCCTACAGGGGTCAGAGACCCAGTACTTC.

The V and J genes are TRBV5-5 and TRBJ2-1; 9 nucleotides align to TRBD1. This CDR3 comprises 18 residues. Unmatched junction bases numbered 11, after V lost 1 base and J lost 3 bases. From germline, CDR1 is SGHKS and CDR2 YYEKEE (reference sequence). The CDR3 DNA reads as TGTGCCAGCAGCTTGACCTGGAAACAGGGGGCGAACTACAATGAGCAGTTCTTC. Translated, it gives CASSLTWKQGANYNEQFF.

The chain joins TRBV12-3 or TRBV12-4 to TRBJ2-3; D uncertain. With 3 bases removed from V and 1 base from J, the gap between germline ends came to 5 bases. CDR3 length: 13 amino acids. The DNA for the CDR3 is TGTGCCAGCAGTTTTCATCGCACAGATACGCAGTATTTT. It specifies CASSFHRTDTQYF.

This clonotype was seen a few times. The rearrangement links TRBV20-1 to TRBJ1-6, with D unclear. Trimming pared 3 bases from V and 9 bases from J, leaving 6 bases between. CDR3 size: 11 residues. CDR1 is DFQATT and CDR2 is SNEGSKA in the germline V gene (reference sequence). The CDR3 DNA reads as TGCAGTGCTAGCCCGGGTTCACCCCTCCACTTT. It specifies CSASPGSPLHF.

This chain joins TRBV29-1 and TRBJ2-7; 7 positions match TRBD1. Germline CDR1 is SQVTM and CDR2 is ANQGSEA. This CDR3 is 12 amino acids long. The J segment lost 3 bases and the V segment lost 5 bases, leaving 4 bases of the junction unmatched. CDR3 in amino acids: CSVSQGIYEQYF. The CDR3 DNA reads TGCAGCGTTTCACAGGGGATCTACGAGCAGTACTTC.

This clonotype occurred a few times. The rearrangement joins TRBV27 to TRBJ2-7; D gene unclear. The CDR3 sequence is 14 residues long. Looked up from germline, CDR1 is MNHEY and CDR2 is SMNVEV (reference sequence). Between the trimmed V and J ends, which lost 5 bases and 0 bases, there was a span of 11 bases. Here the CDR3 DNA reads TGTGCCAGCAGTCTCACAGACTGCTCCTACGAGCAGTACTTC. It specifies CASSLTDCSYEQYF.

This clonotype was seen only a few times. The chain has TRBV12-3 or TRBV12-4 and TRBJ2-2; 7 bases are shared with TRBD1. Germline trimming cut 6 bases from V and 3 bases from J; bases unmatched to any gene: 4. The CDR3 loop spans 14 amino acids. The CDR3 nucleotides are TGTGCCAGCAGATCGGACAGGTACACCGGGGAGCTGTTTTTT. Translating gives CASRSDRYTGELFF.

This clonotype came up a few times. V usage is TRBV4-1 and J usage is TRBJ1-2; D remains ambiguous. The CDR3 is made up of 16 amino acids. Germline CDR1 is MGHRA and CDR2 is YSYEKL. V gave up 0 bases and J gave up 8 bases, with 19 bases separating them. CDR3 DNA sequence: TGCGCCAGCAGCCAAGACGGCGATGGGCTGCGCACGGGCTACACCTTC. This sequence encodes CASSQDGDGLRTGYTF.

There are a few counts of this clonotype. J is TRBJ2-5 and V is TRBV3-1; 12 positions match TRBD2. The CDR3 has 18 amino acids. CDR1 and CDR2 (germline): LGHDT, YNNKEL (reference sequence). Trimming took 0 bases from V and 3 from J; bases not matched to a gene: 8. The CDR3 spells CASSQDYSLAGGEETQYF. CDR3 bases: TGTGCCAGCAGCCAAGATTACTCACTAGCGGGAGGAGAAGAGACCCAGTACTTC.

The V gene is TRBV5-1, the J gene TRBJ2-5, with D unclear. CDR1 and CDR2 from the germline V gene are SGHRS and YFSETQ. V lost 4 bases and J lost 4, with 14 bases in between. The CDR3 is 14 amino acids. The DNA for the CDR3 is TGCGCCAGCAGCCCGCGACCTGGGCGAGAGACCCAGTACTTC. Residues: CASSPRPGRETQYF. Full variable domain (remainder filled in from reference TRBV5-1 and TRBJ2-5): KAGVTQTPRYLIKTRGQQVTLSCSPISGHRSVSWYQQTPGQGLQFLFEYFSETQRNKGNFPGRFSGRQFSNSRSEMNVSTLELGDSALYLCASSPRPGRETQYFGPGTRLLVL.

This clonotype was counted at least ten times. Here the CDR3 reads CASSLDWGGEQFF. CDR3 DNA sequence: TGCGCCAGCAGCCTGGACTGGGGTGGGGAGCAGTTCTTC. This chain links TRBV5-1 with TRBJ2-1; perhaps TRBD2 as D (5 bases). CDR1 and CDR2 (germline): SGHRS, YFSETQ. The CDR3 extends over 13 amino acids. The V end lost 4 bases, the J end lost 10 bases, and 15 bases lay between the germline ends.

Here the CDR3 reads CATSRDQGEDTQYF. The CDR3 bases are TGTGCCACCAGCAGAGATCAGGGGGAAGATACGCAGTATTTT. This sequence joins TRBV15 and TRBJ2-3; 7 positions match TRBD1. The germline gives CDR1 LNHNV, CDR2 YYDKDF (reference sequence). Unmatched junction bases numbered 2, after V lost 0 bases and J lost 5 bases. The CDR3 contains 14 residues.

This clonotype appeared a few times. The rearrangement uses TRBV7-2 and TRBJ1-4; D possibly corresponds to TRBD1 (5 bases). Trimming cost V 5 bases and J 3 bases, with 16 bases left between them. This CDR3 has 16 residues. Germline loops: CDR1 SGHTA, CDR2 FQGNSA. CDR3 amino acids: CASSRGVGSANEKLFF. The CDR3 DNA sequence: TGTGCCAGCAGCCGGGGGGTCGGCTCGGCTAATGAAAAACTGTTTTTT.